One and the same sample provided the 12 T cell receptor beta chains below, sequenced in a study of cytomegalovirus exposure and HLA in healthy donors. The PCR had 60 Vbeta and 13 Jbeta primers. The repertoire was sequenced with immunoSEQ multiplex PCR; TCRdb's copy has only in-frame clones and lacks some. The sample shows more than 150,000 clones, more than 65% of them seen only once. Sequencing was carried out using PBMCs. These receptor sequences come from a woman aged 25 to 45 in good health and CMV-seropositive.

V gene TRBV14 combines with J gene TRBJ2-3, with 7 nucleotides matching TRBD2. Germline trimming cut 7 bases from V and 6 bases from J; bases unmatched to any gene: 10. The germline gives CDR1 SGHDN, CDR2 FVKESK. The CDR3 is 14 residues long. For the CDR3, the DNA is TGTGCCAGCAAAAATGGCGGGGGACTGGATACGCAGTATTTT. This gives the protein CASKNGGGLDTQYF.

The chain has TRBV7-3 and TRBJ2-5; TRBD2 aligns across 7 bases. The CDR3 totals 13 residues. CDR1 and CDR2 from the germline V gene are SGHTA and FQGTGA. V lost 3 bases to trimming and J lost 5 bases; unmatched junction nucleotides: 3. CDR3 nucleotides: TGTGCCAGCAGCTTCAGGGAGGGGGAGACCCAGTACTTC. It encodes CASSFREGETQYF.

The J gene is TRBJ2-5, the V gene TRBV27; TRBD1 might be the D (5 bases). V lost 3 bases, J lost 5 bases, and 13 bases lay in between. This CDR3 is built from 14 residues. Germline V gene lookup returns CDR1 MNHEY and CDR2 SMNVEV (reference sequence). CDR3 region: CASSLSGFSETQYF. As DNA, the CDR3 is TGTGCCAGCAGTTTGTCAGGGTTCAGCGAGACCCAGTACTTC.

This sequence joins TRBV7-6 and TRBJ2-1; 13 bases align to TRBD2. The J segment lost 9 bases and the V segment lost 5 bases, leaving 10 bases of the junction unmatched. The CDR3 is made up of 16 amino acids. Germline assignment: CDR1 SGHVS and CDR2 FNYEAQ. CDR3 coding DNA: TGTGCCAGCAGCACTGAACTAGCGGGGGGGCCGGTTGAGCAGTTCTTC. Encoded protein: CASSTELAGGPVEQFF.

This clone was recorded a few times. The CDR3 sequence is CAGTGNQGSPLHF. The CDR3 DNA follows: TGTGCCGGAACAGGGAATCAGGGTTCACCCCTCCACTTT. The J gene is TRBJ1-6, the V gene TRBV2, with a tentative D call TRBD1 (6 bases). The CDR3 is 13 residues long. Germline assignment: CDR1 SNHLY and CDR2 FYNNEI. The germline V and J ends were trimmed by 11 bases and 9 bases, with 17 bases remaining between them.

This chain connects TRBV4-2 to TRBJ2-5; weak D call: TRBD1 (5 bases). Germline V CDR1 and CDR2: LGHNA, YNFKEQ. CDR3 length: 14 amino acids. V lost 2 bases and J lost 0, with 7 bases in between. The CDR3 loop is CASSQIGDQETQYF. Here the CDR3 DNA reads TGTGCCAGCAGCCAAATAGGGGACCAAGAGACCCAGTACTTC.

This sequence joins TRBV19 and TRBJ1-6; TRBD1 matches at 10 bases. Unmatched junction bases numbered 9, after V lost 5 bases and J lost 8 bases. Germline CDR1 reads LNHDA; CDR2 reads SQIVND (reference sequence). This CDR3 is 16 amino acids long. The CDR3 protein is CASSSPGQGWDSPLHF. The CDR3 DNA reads TGTGCCAGTAGTTCGCCGGGACAGGGGTGGGATTCACCCCTCCACTTT.

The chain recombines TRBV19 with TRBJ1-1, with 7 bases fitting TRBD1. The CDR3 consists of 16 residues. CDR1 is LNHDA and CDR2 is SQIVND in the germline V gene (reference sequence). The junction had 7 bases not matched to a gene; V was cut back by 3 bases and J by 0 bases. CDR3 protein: CASSITGEVMNTEAFF. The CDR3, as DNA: TGTGCCAGTAGTATCACAGGGGAGGTCATGAACACTGAAGCTTTCTTT.

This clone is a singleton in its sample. The CDR3 region has the DNA TGTGCCAGCAGTGAAGAGGCAGCTAAAACAGGGAATGAGCAGTTCTTC. Translating it yields CASSEEAAKTGNEQFF. V usage is TRBV2 and J usage is TRBJ2-1, with a tentative D call TRBD1 (6 bases). The CDR3 extends over 16 amino acids. Germline CDR1 is SNHLY and CDR2 is FYNNEI. V shed 1 base and J shed 7 bases, with 17 bases lying between them. Full variable domain (rest looked up from reference TRBV2 and TRBJ2-1): EPEVTQTPSHQVTQMGQEVILRCVPISNHLYFYWYRQILGQKVEFLVSFYNNEISEKSEIFDDQFSVERPDGSNFTLKIRSTKLEDSAMYFCASSEEAAKTGNEQFFGPGTRLTVL.

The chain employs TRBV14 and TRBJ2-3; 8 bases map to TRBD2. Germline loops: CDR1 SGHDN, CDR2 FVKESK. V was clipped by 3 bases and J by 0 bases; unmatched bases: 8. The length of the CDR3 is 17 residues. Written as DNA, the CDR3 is TGTGCCAGCAGCCACCGGGGGGGCCTCCCAAGCACAGATACGCAGTATTTT. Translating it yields CASSHRGGLPSTDTQYF.

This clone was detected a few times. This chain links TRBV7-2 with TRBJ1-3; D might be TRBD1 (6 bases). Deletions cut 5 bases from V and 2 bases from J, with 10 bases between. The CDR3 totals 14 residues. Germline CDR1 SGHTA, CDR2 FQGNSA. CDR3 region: CASSPQGAGNTIYF. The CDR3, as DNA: TGTGCCAGCAGCCCACAGGGAGCTGGAAACACCATATATTTT.

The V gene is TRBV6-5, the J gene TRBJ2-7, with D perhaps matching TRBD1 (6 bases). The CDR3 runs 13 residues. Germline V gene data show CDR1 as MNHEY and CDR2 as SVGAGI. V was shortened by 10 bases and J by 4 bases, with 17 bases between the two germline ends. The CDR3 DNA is TGTGCCACCCAGGGGCAGGGACATTACGAGCAGTACTTC. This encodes CATQGQGHYEQYF.